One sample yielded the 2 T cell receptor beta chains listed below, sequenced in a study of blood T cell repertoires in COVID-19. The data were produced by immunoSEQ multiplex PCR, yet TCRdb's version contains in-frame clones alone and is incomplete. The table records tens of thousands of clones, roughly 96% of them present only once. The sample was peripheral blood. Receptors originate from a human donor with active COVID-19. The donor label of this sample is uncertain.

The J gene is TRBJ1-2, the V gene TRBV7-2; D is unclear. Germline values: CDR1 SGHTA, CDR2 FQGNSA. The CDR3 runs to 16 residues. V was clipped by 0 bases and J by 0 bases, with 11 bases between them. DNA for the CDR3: TGTGCCAGCAGCTTAGCGTCAGGCTTAGCTAACTATGGCTACACCTTC. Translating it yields CASSLASGLANYGYTF.

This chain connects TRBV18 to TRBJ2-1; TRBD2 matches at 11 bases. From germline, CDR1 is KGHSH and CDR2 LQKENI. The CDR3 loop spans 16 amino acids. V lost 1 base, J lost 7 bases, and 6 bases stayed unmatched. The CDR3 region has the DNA TGTGCCAGCTCACCACGGCTAGCGGGGGGCTGGAATGAGCAGTTCTTC. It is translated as CASSPRLAGGWNEQFF.